Listed here is a single T cell receptor beta chain. This sample is drawn from a study of blood T cell repertoires in COVID-19. Study in general: There were acute and convalescent COVID-19 samples, and they came from the United States, Italy and Spain.

CDR1 is SGHTA and CDR2 is FQGTGA in the germline V gene. This CDR3 is built from 13 residues. The V gene lost 5 bases and the J gene lost 7 bases, with 14 bases spanning the gap. Methods used by the authors: Amplification with reference gene primers provided the estimates of nucleated cell counts. This table comes from immunoSEQ multiplex PCR, and its TCRdb copy is limited to in-frame clones, with some not included. V and J calls and clone size are those listed in that table; D and trimming were worked out from the DNA. This sample yields 160,000 or so clones, of which about 84% are seen a single time; about 6% belongs to the top ten.

The V call is TRBV7-3, the J call TRBJ2-5; possible D gene TRBD1, 5 bases. This TCR came from a middle-aged man who had recovered from COVID-19. Sequencing used PBMCs or T cells enriched from blood (not recorded which). CDR3 sequence reads: CASSAGPLGTQYF. CDR3 nucleotides: TGTGCCAGCAGCGCAGGGCCCCTCGGGACCCAGTACTTC.